This paragraph reports one T cell receptor (beta chain). The data derive from a study of blood T cell repertoires in COVID-19. Overall study: Acute and convalescent COVID-19 specimens originated in the United States, Italy and Spain. PBMCs, B-cell-depleted T cells, or T cells provided the cDNA or gDNA that made up the material.

Original handling: Estimation of nucleated cell counts was performed using reference gene primer amplification. Some clones are missing from TCRdb's copy, which holds only in-frame ones; the method was immunoSEQ multiplex PCR. Clone size and the V and J calls come from that table; the DNA yielded D and trimming. Seen here are fewer than 130,000 clones, around three quarters observed once, and the top ten hold about 7.1%. Trimming shortened V by 5 bases and J by 5 bases, and 13 bases separated the two germline ends. Germline CDR1 reads LNHDA; CDR2 reads SQIVND (reference sequence). This CDR3 is built from 14 residues.

This chain links TRBV19 with TRBJ1-3; TRBD1 might be the D (5 bases). The sequencing input was peripheral blood. This clonotype was sampled from a woman aged 60-75 years with acute or convalescent COVID-19. The CDR3 is CASSQEGRRNTIYF. In DNA form, the CDR3 reads TGTGCCAGTAGTCAGGAGGGGAGAAGAAACACCATATATTTT. The full variable domain, with the rest looked up from reference TRBV19 and TRBJ1-3, is DGGITQSPKYLFRKEGQNVTLSCEQNLNHDAMYWYRQDPGQGLRLIYYSQIVNDFQKGDIAEGYSVSREKKESFPLTVTSAQKNPTAFYLCASSQEGRRNTIYFGEGSWLTVV.